The table lists the clone carrying this T cell receptor beta chain with many counts. Its antigen is still unknown. This record comes from a study of T-cell reconstitution after alpha-beta-depleted transplantation in children. Study findings and constraints: Several hundred expanded graft clones reportedly gave rise to the alpha-beta T cells present about two months after transplant. Recipient T cells and thymic progenitors that survived gave rise to the high TCRbeta diversity observed at day 60 in some patients. A year had passed since transplant, and T-cell counts and diversity by then came mostly from newly produced T cells.

Germline V gene lookup returns CDR1 MDHEN and CDR2 SYDVKM. The V gene lost 2 bases and the J gene lost 2 bases, with 12 bases spanning the gap. This CDR3 is built from 15 residues. The library targeted TCRbeta and was prepared with unique molecular identifiers. TCRdb re-called the PCR reads with MiXCR, one entry per CDR3 protein. The profile shows just over 200,000 distinct CDR3 sequences, approximately 8% of them singletons. The sequencing here drew on PBMCs, mostly from graft donor cells, taken 360 days after TCRalphabeta/CD19-depleted stem cell transplant. The chain is built from TRBV28 and TRBJ2-5, with D possibly being TRBD2 (6 bases). The clonotype was recovered from a male patient aged 2-15 years who had a stem cell transplant for acute myeloid leukemia, so the T cells may come from the graft donor. CDR3 protein: CASSLPAGGQETQYF. The CDR3 DNA sequence: TGTGCCAGCAGTTTACCCGCTGGGGGGCAAGAGACCCAGTACTTC.